Each of the 6 T cell receptor beta chains below was sequenced from the same sample in a study of OX40 agonist ivuxolimab in advanced cancers. TCRdb keeps only in-frame clones here, not all; method: immunoSEQ multiplex PCR. Altogether tens of thousands of clones are present, 70% to 90% being singletons, with the ten largest covering approximately 1%. Sample: CD4+ or CD8+ T cells sorted from blood, taken in a trial of the OX40 agonist ivuxolimab. Receptors were obtained from an adult with an advanced solid tumor such as melanoma, head and neck, liver or kidney cancer.

This chain connects TRBV9 to TRBJ1-1; weak D call: TRBD1 (6 bases). V was cut by 4 bases and J by 3 bases, with 16 bases left in between. The CDR3 is made up of 15 amino acids. Germline CDR1 and CDR2: SGDLS and YYNGEE. CDR3 sequence (DNA): TGTGCCAGCAGCTCAGGGGACCGGCCGGACACTGAAGCTTTCTTT. Translating gives CASSSGDRPDTEAFF.

The V gene is TRBV10-1, the J gene TRBJ1-1, with D possibly TRBD1 on 5 matching bases. V shed 10 bases and J shed 2 bases, with 14 bases lying between them. Germline loops: CDR1 WNHNN, CDR2 SYGVQD (reference sequence). The CDR3 sequence is 13 residues long. The CDR3 loop reads CATRPGLNTEAFF. CDR3 sequence (DNA): TGCGCCACCCGTCCGGGGCTTAACACTGAAGCTTTCTTT.

This sequence joins TRBV6-1 and TRBJ2-3; D is unclear. Germline CDR1 reads MNHNS; CDR2 reads SASEGT. The CDR3 sequence is 14 residues long. V lost 0 bases and J lost 0, with 4 bases in between. The CDR3 spells CASSEAESTDTQYF. The CDR3 nucleotides are TGTGCCAGCAGTGAAGCGGAGAGCACAGATACGCAGTATTTT.

CDR3 DNA: TGTGCCAGCCCCACTCGGACGCCTGAAGCTTTCTTT. Translation: CASPTRTPEAFF. The chain joins TRBV21-1 to TRBJ1-1. TRBV21-1 has pseudogene status. The CDR3 is 12 residues long.

The rearrangement links TRBV4-1 to TRBJ1-1; 7 nucleotides line up with TRBD1. After removal of 2 bases from V and 0 bases from J, the junction contained 6 bases not matched to a gene. From germline, CDR1 is MGHRA and CDR2 YSYEKL. CDR3 size: 16 residues. The CDR3 spells CASSQQWTGLNTEAFF. In DNA, the CDR3 is TGCGCCAGCAGCCAACAATGGACAGGACTGAACACTGAAGCTTTCTTT.

The V gene is TRBV4-1, the J gene TRBJ2-3; D is unresolved. The CDR3 loop spans 16 amino acids. Germline lookup yields CDR1 MGHRA and CDR2 YSYEKL. V shed 0 bases and J shed 6 bases, with 16 bases lying between them. In DNA, the CDR3 is TGCGCCAGCAGCCAAGATGGAGTTGATGTTCGGGATACGCAGTATTTT. Its translation: CASSQDGVDVRDTQYF.